This T cell receptor (beta chain) was found in a study of regulatory T cells in long-lasting Graves disease. The germline V gene encodes CDR1 SEHNR and CDR2 FQNEAQ (reference sequence). The CDR3 sequence is 15 residues long. V gave up 6 bases and J gave up 0 bases; unmatched junction bases: 6. Described time point: newly diagnosed GD, antithyroid drugs for less than 3 months. Extracted RNA from PBMCs served as the source of the TCR library. CDR3 regions were amplified by Arm-PCR using iRepertoire HTBI primers to build TCR beta libraries. TCRdb fed the multiplex PCR reads into MiXCR, producing one record per CDR3 protein. This sample has 350,000 to 450,000 distinct CDR3 sequences, with 15% found just once. These data are also associated with another study on T cells in Graves' hyperthyroidism and ophthalmopathy. That source adds: Graves' hyperthyroidism showing no ophthalmopathy progression within 18 months was considered stable.

This receptor was obtained from a woman aged 25 to 39 with Graves disease. The chain uses TRBV7-9 and TRBJ1-1; TRBD1 agrees at 8 bases. The material sequenced was peripheral blood mononuclear cells (PBMCs), taken at new diagnosis, from a patient treated with antithyroid drugs. CDR3 sequence (DNA): TGTGCCAGCAGGGCAGGGGGCGGGATGAACACTGAAGCTTTCTTT. It yields the protein CASRAGGGMNTEAFF.